This T cell receptor beta chain was found in a study of Tregs in tolerant kidney transplant recipients. Study-wide findings and caveats: Tregs expanded with activated donor B cells seemed most donor-specific. Tolerant patients' donor-specific Tregs expanded beyond overall Tregs, suggesting antigen-driven growth.

CDR1 SGHAT and CDR2 FQNNGV come from the germline V gene. The V segment lost 1 base and the J segment 2 bases; nucleotides outside the gene matches: 11. The CDR3 length is 17 residues. Related graft donors supplied nonmyeloablative bone marrow transplants, and mixed chimerism was transient. CD4+CD25+CD127- Tregs, CD4+CD25- non-Tregs, CD4 and CD8 cells were sorted. The method was immunoSEQ multiplex PCR; TCRdb's version includes in-frame clones alone and lacks a portion of them. This table holds fewer than 55,000 clones, around nine tenths found once. A note on this clone: As yet, its antigen is unknown.

This TCR was recovered from a human patient who received a combined kidney and bone marrow transplant. These T cells may partly come from the graft donor. J is TRBJ2-7 and V is TRBV11-2; 7 bases line up with TRBD2. Here the sequenced sample was CD8+ T cells from blood (PBMCs), taken 12 months after the transplant. For the CDR3, the DNA is TGTGCCAGCAGCTTAGGTCTGGCGGGAGATCGCCCCTACGAGCAGTACTTC. Translated, it gives CASSLGLAGDRPYEQYF.